This section outlines one T cell receptor (beta chain) sequence together with its context. This clonotype was seen repeatedly, ten times or more. It lacks a known antigen. No qualities accompany the bases; no much larger clone lies one base away. The receptor library was made with PCR. TCRdb names Illumina HiSeq 2500 as the instrument used. Molecular barcoding was employed in the preparation of TCR libraries, with unique molecular identifiers being used to normalize TCRbeta repertoire quantification. Starting from the raw public reads, TCRdb applied fastp trimming at Q25, assembled clones with MiXCR and retained in-frame beta chains. Rows with one shared CDR3 protein collapse into an entry with the most common genes and DNA. The sample table contains about 150,000 distinct CDR3 sequences; only one count was recorded for around 10% of them. The leading ten clones occupy about 13% of the sample. The data derive from a study of T-cell reconstitution after alpha-beta-depleted transplantation in children (dated by TCRdb to 2016 to 2018). Notes on the research overall: The study quantitatively tracked T-cell immune reconstitution after TCRalphabeta/CD19-depleted allogeneic hematopoietic cell transplantation in children using TCR repertoire profiling. Study-wide conclusions, independent of this receptor: In some patients, high TCRbeta diversity at day 60 was attributed to recipient T cells and intrathymic progenitors that had survived conditioning. Over subsequent months, a decline in hyperexpanded clone frequencies was noted, and after one year, T-cell counts and TCRbeta diversity were mostly ascribed to newly produced T cells. Apparently early alphabetaT-cell count recovery about two months after transplant reportedly relied on only several hundred rapidly expanded clones derived from non-depleted graft cells.

The label giving this sample's treatment or condition can be read as: allogeneic hematopoietic cell transplantation with graft depleted of TCRalphabeta T cells and CD19 B cells. The children who served as transplant recipients had been given grafts of TCRalphabeta/CD19-depleted allogeneic hematopoietic cells. V is clipped by 4 bases and J by 0 bases, and the sequence between their germline boundaries is 10 bases long. CDR1 and CDR2 (SGHVS, FQNEAQ) derive from the germline V gene. The CDR3, from cysteine to phenylalanine, totals 15 residues. The retained sequence is limited to the CDR3, 45 bases, with the frame set at the first base.

This clonotype was obtained from a boy aged 2 to 10 with acute myeloid leukemia, due to receive a stem cell transplant. The chain is assembled from TRBV7-8 and TRBJ2-1, with the identity of the D gene unclear. Sample: PBMCs, taken before TCRalphabeta/CD19-depleted stem cell transplant. In nucleotide form, the sequence is TGTGCCAGCAGCTCACAAACCGGCTCCTACAATGAGCAGTTCTTC. It codes for CASSSQTGSYNEQFF.